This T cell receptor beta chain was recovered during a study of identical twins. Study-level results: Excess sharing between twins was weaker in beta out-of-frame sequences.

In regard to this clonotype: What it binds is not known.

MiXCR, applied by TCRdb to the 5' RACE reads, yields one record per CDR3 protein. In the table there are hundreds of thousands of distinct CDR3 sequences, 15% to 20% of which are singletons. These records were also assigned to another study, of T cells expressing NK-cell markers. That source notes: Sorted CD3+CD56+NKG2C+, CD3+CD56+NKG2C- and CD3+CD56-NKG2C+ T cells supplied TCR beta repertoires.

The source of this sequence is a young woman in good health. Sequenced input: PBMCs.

Written as DNA, the CDR3 is TGTGCCACCAGCAGAGCCTCCTACGAGCAGTACTTC. Encoded protein: CATSRASYEQYF. The V call is TRBV15, the J call TRBJ2-7; D is ambiguous. The CDR3 loop spans 12 amino acids. V was cut by 1 base and J by 0 bases, with 1 base left in between. CDR1 LNHNV and CDR2 YYDKDF come from the germline V gene (reference sequence).